The text below deals with one T cell receptor beta chain. This sample was included in a study of blood T cell repertoires in COVID-19. The wider study: The United States, Italy and Spain were the sources of the acute and convalescent COVID-19 samples. T cells, B-cell-depleted T cells, or PBMCs supplied cDNA or gDNA.

CDR1 is LNHDA, CDR2 SQIVND, per germline (reference sequence). The CDR3 has 14 amino acids. Trimming stripped 5 bases from V and 1 base from J, with 10 bases between. In the original workflow: Estimation of nucleated cell counts relied on the amplification of reference gene primers. Data came from immunoSEQ multiplex PCR; TCRdb stores just in-frame clones and leaves some out. Clonal size and the V and J genes are those of that table, whereas D and trimming came from the DNA. The repertoire holds 110,000 to 150,000 clones, with approximately 87% as singletons. The source of this sequence is a human donor in a cohort sampled during active COVID-19. The rearrangement links TRBV19 to TRBJ2-3; unclear D gene. The sequenced sample was peripheral blood. CDR3 region: CASSLLERTDTQYF. For the CDR3, the DNA is TGTGCCAGTAGTCTGTTGGAGCGCACAGATACGCAGTATTTT.